This record concerns one T cell receptor (beta chain) sequence. Its antigen remains undetermined. No much larger clonotype is one base removed from it; base qualities were not supplied. Based on the germline V gene (reference sequence), the CDR1 and CDR2 sequences are LNHDA and SQIVND. From cysteine to phenylalanine, the CDR3 is 15 amino acids long. Only CDR3 DNA remains: 45 bases, in frame from the first base. V was cut back by 5 bases and J by 0 bases, leaving a gap of 8 bases between them. The data belong to a study of blood T cell repertoires in COVID-19 (dated by TCRdb to about 2020). Looking at the study overall: Samples covering the acute and convalescent phases of COVID-19 were provided by collaborators in the United States, Italy and Spain. Samples came from the ongoing ImmuneRACE study (first 160 participants) plus 1,254 subjects from 6 global collaborators. The sample metadata nearly always contained a de-identified subject ID, COVID-19 status, age in years and sex. The repertoires were released in a freely available public database intended as a resource for research on the immune response to SARS-CoV-2. The material from the prospective study consisted of cDNA or gDNA derived from T cells, B-cell-depleted T cells, or PBMCs. Deeply sampled blood TCRbeta repertoires from subjects exposed to, actively infected with, or recovered from COVID-19 were included in the dataset. Where available, HLA class I and class II types were obtained from metadata supplied by the sample provider rather than from assay-based typing.

The collaborating institutions used their own protocols to collect whole blood in K2EDTA tubes. Collaborator samples were shipped for TCRbeta analysis as frozen whole blood, isolated PBMCs, or DNA extracted from either sample type. What the work shows at the level of the full study, not this receptor alone: How much clinical and demographic metadata was included differed by source and by participant, and the metadata was provided uncurated.

TCRbeta CDR3 regions were amplified from genomic DNA by means of the immunoSEQ Assay, a bias-controlled multiplex PCR. On the authors' methods: The number of nucleated cells in each sample was estimated by amplification of reference gene primers within the assay. To quantify the absolute abundance of each unique TCRbeta CDR3 rearrangement, sequence reads were collapsed and filtered. For each sample, productive Simpson clonality was calculated as the square root of Simpson's diversity index across productive rearrangements. The clones in this table, taken by TCRdb from immuneACCESS, are in-frame only. Not every clone is retained; where verified, under half of the shortfall comes from an unresolved V gene, and the cause of the rest is unknown. That table gives V, J and clone size, and the DNA gave D and trimming. The sample table records 150,000 to 200,000 clones; 70% to 90% of these occur just once. About 22% of the sample belongs to the ten largest clones.

This clonotype was sampled from a man in his sixties with active or convalescent COVID-19. The sequenced sample consisted of peripheral blood. The chain is made from TRBV19 and TRBJ2-6, with no reliable assignment of the D segment. Here is the DNA: TGTGCCAGTAGTCCCGTACTCTCTGGGGCCAACGTCCTGACTTTC. Its protein product is CASSPVLSGANVLTF. The full variable domain, completed from the reference TRBV19 and TRBJ2-6 proteins outside the CDR3, reads DGGITQSPKYLFRKEGQNVTLSCEQNLNHDAMYWYRQDPGQGLRLIYYSQIVNDFQKGDIAEGYSVSREKKESFPLTVTSAQKNPTAFYLCASSPVLSGANVLTFGAGSRLTVL.